This passage covers 2 T cell receptor beta chains from one sample sequenced in a study of technical replicates of blood from a handful of donors. Assay: immunoSEQ multiplex PCR; the TCRdb copy retains only in-frame clones and omits some. The table records around 68,000 clones, around 97% of them present only once. Sample: T cells isolated from PBMCs. The receptors were sampled from a human donor in good health.

This clone was picked up a small number of times. The chain couples TRBV19 to TRBJ1-1, with no clear D. The CDR3 is made up of 15 amino acids. Trimming left V 6 bases short and J 0 bases short, with 14 bases between. Germline CDR1 and CDR2: LNHDA and SQIVND (reference sequence). This CDR3 reads CASRTQVSVNTEAFF. CDR3 nucleotide sequence: TGTGCCAGTAGAACCCAGGTATCAGTGAACACTGAAGCTTTCTTT. The full variable domain, rest sourced from reference TRBV19 and TRBJ1-1, is DGGITQSPKYLFRKEGQNVTLSCEQNLNHDAMYWYRQDPGQGLRLIYYSQIVNDFQKGDIAEGYSVSREKKESFPLTVTSAQKNPTAFYLCASRTQVSVNTEAFFGQGTRLTVV.

This sequence joins TRBV28 and TRBJ1-5, with 7 bases identical to TRBD1. The CDR3 covers 16 residues. Germline V gene sequence: CDR1 MDHEN, CDR2 SYDVKM. V gave up 2 bases and J gave up 2 bases; unmatched junction bases: 6. The CDR3 nucleotides read TGTGCCAGCAGTTTAAGGGGGCTGGAAGGCAATCAGCCCCAGCATTTT. It is translated as CASSLRGLEGNQPQHF. The complete variable domain, with remaining parts taken from reference TRBV28 and TRBJ1-5, reads DVKVTQSSRYLVKRTGEKVFLECVQDMDHENMFWYRQDPGLGLRLIYFSYDVKMKEKGDIPEGYSVSREKKERFSLILESASTNQTSMYLCASSLRGLEGNQPQHFGDGTRLSIL.